The next 25 T cell receptor beta chains were all read from a single sample in a study of control samples from healthy donors and cancer patients. Method: immunoSEQ multiplex PCR; TCRdb's copy keeps in-frame clones and lacks some. The repertoire holds over 200,000 clones, roughly 80% seen once, with 13% in the top ten. The specimen sequenced was PBMCs. The receptors stem from a woman aged 60 to 75 with lung cancer.

The V and J genes are TRBV9 and TRBJ2-2, with a tentative D call TRBD2 (6 bases). Germline V gene lookup returns CDR1 SGDLS and CDR2 YYNGEE. Trimming shortened V by 3 bases and J by 0 bases, and 18 bases separated the two germline ends. The CDR3 is 18 amino acids. As DNA, the CDR3 is TGTGCCAGCAGCGATGGGGACTCCCTTTACACGAACACCGGGGAGCTGTTTTTT. Its translation is CASSDGDSLYTNTGELFF. Supplemented by reference TRBV9 and TRBJ2-2, the full variable domain reads DSGVTQTPKHLITATGQRVTLRCSPRSGDLSVYWYQQSLDQGLQFLIQYYNGEERAKGNILERFSAQQFPDLHSELNLSSLELGDSALYFCASSDGDSLYTNTGELFFGEGSRLTVL.

This chain connects TRBV11-3 to TRBJ1-1; D not resolved. Germline values: CDR1 SGHNT, CDR2 YENEEA. V was clipped by 2 bases and J by 0 bases, with 4 bases between them. The CDR3 extends over 13 amino acids. The CDR3 nucleotides read TGTGCCAGCAGCTTACAGTTGAACACTGAAGCTTTCTTT. Protein product: CASSLQLNTEAFF.

This clone turned up a few times. The chain is built from TRBV7-8 and TRBJ1-2, with a weak D call TRBD1 (5 bases). V shed 4 bases and J shed 1 base, with 13 bases lying between them. Germline CDR1 is SGHVS and CDR2 is FQNEAQ. The CDR3 has 15 residues. The CDR3 loop is CASSWRGRDNYGYTF. CDR3 nucleotide sequence: TGTGCCAGCAGCTGGAGGGGTCGGGATAACTATGGCTACACCTTC.

This clone was picked up a small number of times. The chain joins TRBV2 to TRBJ1-4; D gene unclear. The germline gives CDR1 SNHLY, CDR2 FYNNEI. Between the trimmed V and J ends, which lost 5 bases and 3 bases, there was a span of 7 bases. The CDR3 is 13 amino acids. This CDR3 is CASSLTPNEKLFF. The CDR3 DNA is TGTGCCAGCAGTCTGACCCCTAATGAAAAACTGTTTTTT.

The V call is TRBV28, the J call TRBJ1-2; D is perhaps TRBD1 (5 bases). Germline loops: CDR1 MDHEN, CDR2 SYDVKM. This CDR3 has 15 residues. V lost 9 bases to trimming and J lost 0 bases, with 17 bases between them. CDR3 amino acids: CASGGEGSPNYGYTF. The CDR3 bases are TGTGCCAGTGGGGGGGAGGGCAGTCCTAACTATGGCTACACCTTC.

This clone occurred a few times. The gene calls are TRBV18 and TRBJ2-5; 7 nucleotides match TRBD1. This CDR3 has 17 residues. V lost 2 bases, J lost 4 bases, and 13 bases stayed unmatched. Germline assignment: CDR1 KGHSH and CDR2 LQKENI. The CDR3 reads CASSPMRQGGGGETQYF. The CDR3, as DNA: TGTGCCAGCTCACCAATGCGTCAAGGGGGCGGAGGAGAGACCCAGTACTTC.

CDR3 coding DNA: TGCGCCAGCAGCTCCGGACAGGGCGGGGAGCTGTTTTTT. Its translation is CASSSGQGGELFF. This chain uses TRBV5-1 with TRBJ2-2; 8 nucleotides line up with TRBD1. V shed 3 bases and J 7 bases; nucleotides not matched to a gene: 2. Per germline, CDR1 SGHRS and CDR2 YFSETQ. The CDR3 spans 13 residues. The full variable domain, in which reference TRBV5-1 and TRBJ2-2 provide the parts outside the CDR3, is KAGVTQTPRYLIKTRGQQVTLSCSPISGHRSVSWYQQTPGQGLQFLFEYFSETQRNKGNFPGRFSGRQFSNSRSEMNVSTLELGDSALYLCASSSGQGGELFFGEGSRLTVL.

This sequence joins TRBV18 and TRBJ1-2, with D uncertain. Germline-derived CDR1 and CDR2 are KGHSH and LQKENI. The CDR3 runs 13 residues. V lost 5 bases, J lost 4 bases, and 11 bases lay in between. The CDR3, as DNA: TGTGCCAGCTCAGCTGGGGAACTCTATGGCTACACCTTC. Its translation: CASSAGELYGYTF.

The chain couples TRBV9 to TRBJ2-3, with D possibly TRBD2 on 6 matching bases. Germline V lookup: CDR1 SGDLS, CDR2 YYNGEE. The CDR3 runs 16 residues. Deletions cut 2 bases from V and 2 bases from J, with 15 bases between. CDR3 loop: CASSVPIAEFTDTQYF. CDR3 DNA: TGTGCCAGCAGCGTGCCAATAGCGGAGTTCACAGATACGCAGTATTTT.

The V gene is TRBV9, the J gene TRBJ2-3, with D hard to call. Germline V gives CDR1 SGDLS, CDR2 YYNGEE. This CDR3 is built from 12 residues. V was shortened by 0 bases and J by 7 bases, with 6 bases between the two germline ends. The CDR3 DNA reads TGTGCCAGCAGCGTAGGGGAATATACGCAGTATTTT. This encodes CASSVGEYTQYF.

The rearrangement joins TRBV6-6 to TRBJ2-7; D gene ambiguous. The V and J ends lost 6 bases and 5 bases respectively, with 11 bases between them. This CDR3 has 12 amino acids. Per the germline V gene, CDR1 is MNHNY and CDR2 is SVGAGI (reference sequence). Here the CDR3 DNA reads TGTGCCAGCAGCTTACAAGACGACGAGCAGTACTTC. As protein: CASSLQDDEQYF.

Only one count was recorded for this clone. The chain has TRBV24-1 and TRBJ2-1, with 8 bases identical to TRBD2. CDR3 length: 18 residues. The V gene's germline CDR1 is KGHDR and CDR2 SFDVKD. V lost 0 bases to trimming and J lost 7 bases; unmatched junction nucleotides: 13. CDR3 DNA sequence: TGTGCCACCAGTGATTTGAAGGCTAGCGGGCTTTTTAGGAATGAGCAGTTCTTC. Its protein product is CATSDLKASGLFRNEQFF.

This chain joins TRBV6-5 and TRBJ2-3, with TRBD1 identical over 10 bases. The CDR3 totals 14 residues. Germline CDR1 reads MNHEY; CDR2 reads SVGAGI. The V and J ends lost 7 bases and 3 bases, in that order; junction bases with no gene match: 4. CDR3 amino acids: CASTDRGRTDTQYF. The CDR3 nucleotides read TGTGCCAGCACCGACAGGGGGCGAACAGATACGCAGTATTTT.

This clone was seen only once. The chain employs TRBV4-2 and TRBJ1-1; TRBD1 is a possible D gene (5 bases). Trimming shortened V by 0 bases and J by 4 bases, and 12 bases separated the two germline ends. The CDR3 extends over 15 amino acids. Germline-derived CDR1 and CDR2 are LGHNA and YNFKEQ. CDR3 protein: CASSQDLVGLTEAFF. The CDR3 DNA is TGTGCCAGCAGCCAAGATCTTGTGGGACTCACTGAAGCTTTCTTT.

In this sample, this clone turned up once. The J gene is TRBJ2-1, the V gene TRBV10-1, with 8 bases lining up with TRBD2. This CDR3 region has 17 residues. The V segment lost 0 bases and the J segment 9 bases; nucleotides outside the gene matches: 13. Germline CDR1 WNHNN, CDR2 SYGVQD (reference sequence). In DNA form, the CDR3 reads TGCGCCAGCAGTGAGTCCCTGAATCGCGGGGGGAGGGGTGAGCAGTTCTTC. It yields the protein CASSESLNRGGRGEQFF.

The J gene is TRBJ1-1, the V gene TRBV18; D uncertain. This CDR3 comprises 15 residues. Trimming left V 1 base short and J 4 bases short, with 13 bases between. Germline CDR1 KGHSH, CDR2 LQKENI. The chain's CDR3 is CASSPRQDGVTEAFF. DNA of the CDR3: TGTGCCAGCTCACCACGTCAAGATGGGGTCACTGAAGCTTTCTTT. Based on the CDR3 plus reference TRBV18 and TRBJ1-1, the full variable domain is NAGVMQNPRHLVRRRGQEARLRCSPMKGHSHVYWYRQLPEEGLKFMVYLQKENIIDESGMPKERFSAEFPKEGPSILRIQQVVRGDSAAYFCASSPRQDGVTEAFFGQGTRLTVV.

The chain has TRBV14 and TRBJ1-2; TRBD1 aligns across 7 bases. Germline loops: CDR1 SGHDN, CDR2 FVKESK. V shed 3 bases, J shed 7 bases, and the junction held 2 bases outside the gene matches. The CDR3 covers 12 residues. The CDR3 DNA reads TGTGCCAGCAGCCATGACAGGGTTGGCTACACCTTC. Translated, it gives CASSHDRVGYTF.

The gene calls are TRBV7-9 and TRBJ2-5; no clear D gene. Germline CDR1 and CDR2: SEHNR and FQNEAQ (reference sequence). V was clipped by 4 bases and J by 0 bases, with 0 bases between them. This CDR3 region has 11 residues. CDR3 region: CASSYQETQYF. For the CDR3, the DNA is TGTGCCAGCAGCTACCAAGAGACCCAGTACTTC.

A single count supports this clone. The chain uses TRBV5-1 and TRBJ2-1; a possible D gene is TRBD2 (6 bases). CDR3 length: 13 amino acids. The germline CDR1 and CDR2 sequences are SGHRS and YFSETQ. The V gene lost 5 bases and the J gene lost 7 bases, with 13 bases spanning the gap. The CDR3 region has the DNA TGCGCCAGCAGGTTGAGCCTAGCGAATGAGCAGTTCTTC. Residues: CASRLSLANEQFF.

The chain recombines TRBV11-2 with TRBJ1-4, with unresolved D. The CDR3 runs to 16 residues. V was pared by 5 bases and J by 8 bases, with 21 bases between. Germline V CDR1 and CDR2: SGHAT, FQNNGV. Written as DNA, the CDR3 is TGTGCCAGCAGCCGGGCCCCGGGCAGAGGGAGGGAAAAACTGTTTTTT. It is translated as CASSRAPGRGREKLFF.

The J gene is TRBJ2-7, the V gene TRBV6-6, with 8 nucleotides matching TRBD2. Germline V gene lookup returns CDR1 MNHNY and CDR2 SVGAGI (reference sequence). This CDR3 has 16 residues. With V trimmed by 4 bases and J by 1 base, 9 bases remained unmatched. In DNA form, the CDR3 reads TGTGCCAGCAGTTCGTTAGCGGGAACCGTATCCTACGAGCAGTACTTC. Amino acids: CASSSLAGTVSYEQYF.

CDR3 sequence: CSAAWTGRELFF. CDR3 DNA: TGCAGCGCTGCCTGGACCGGGCGGGAGCTGTTTTTT. This chain uses TRBV29-1 with TRBJ2-2; D is unresolved. This CDR3 region has 12 residues. The germline V gene encodes CDR1 SQVTM and CDR2 ANQGSEA. V was cut by 7 bases and J by 9 bases, with 15 bases left in between.

The J gene is TRBJ1-2, the V gene TRBV5-1; D unclear. There are 14 residues in the CDR3. V lost 4 bases to trimming and J lost 2 bases, with 12 bases between them. Germline V gene lookup returns CDR1 SGHRS and CDR2 YFSETQ. CDR3 residues: CASSPPSLNYGYTF. Written as DNA, the CDR3 is TGCGCCAGCAGCCCACCGTCACTCAACTATGGCTACACCTTC.

The chain combines TRBV19 with TRBJ2-2; D gene ambiguous. Germline V gene data show CDR1 as LNHDA and CDR2 as SQIVND (reference sequence). This CDR3 has 13 residues. The V end lost 7 bases, the J end lost 4 bases, and 10 bases lay between the germline ends. The CDR3 here is CASIAWGTGELFF. Written as DNA, the CDR3 is TGTGCCAGTATAGCTTGGGGCACCGGGGAGCTGTTTTTT.

V is TRBV9 and J is TRBJ2-7; D is possibly TRBD1 or TRBD2 (5 bases each). Trimming stripped 3 bases from V and 6 bases from J, with 13 bases between. CDR3 length: 13 residues. Germline values: CDR1 SGDLS, CDR2 YYNGEE. As DNA, the CDR3 is TGTGCCAGCAGCGCGGGACCCGCCGGCGAGCAGTACTTC. Amino acid sequence: CASSAGPAGEQYF.